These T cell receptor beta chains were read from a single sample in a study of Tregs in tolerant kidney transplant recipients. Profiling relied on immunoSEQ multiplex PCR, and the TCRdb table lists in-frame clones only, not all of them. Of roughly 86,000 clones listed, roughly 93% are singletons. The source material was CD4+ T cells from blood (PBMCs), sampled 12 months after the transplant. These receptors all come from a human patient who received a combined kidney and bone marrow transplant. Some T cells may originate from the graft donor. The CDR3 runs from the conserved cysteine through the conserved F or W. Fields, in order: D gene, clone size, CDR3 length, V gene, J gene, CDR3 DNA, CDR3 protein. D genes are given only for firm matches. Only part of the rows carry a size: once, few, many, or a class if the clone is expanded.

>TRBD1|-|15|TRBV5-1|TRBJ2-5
TGCGCCAGCAGCTGGGACAGGCCATCCCAAGAGACCCAGTACTTC
CASSWDRPSQETQYF
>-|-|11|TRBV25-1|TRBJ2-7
TGTGCCAGCAGACCCACCTACGAGCAGTACTTC
CASRPTYEQYF
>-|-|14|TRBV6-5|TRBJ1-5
TGTGCCAGCAGTTTTACAGGGAGCAATCAGCCCCAGCATTTT
CASSFTGSNQPQHF
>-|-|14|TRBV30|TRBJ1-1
TGTGCCTGGAGTGTGACGGGTAGGGGTGGGCAAGCTTTCTTT
CAWSVTGRGGQAFF
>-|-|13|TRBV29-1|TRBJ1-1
TGCAGCGGGGTGGAGGGGGGGGGCACTGAAGCTTTCTTT
CSGVEGGGTEAFF
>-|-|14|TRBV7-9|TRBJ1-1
TGTGCCAGCAGCTCCAGGGCAGGGGACACTGAAGCTTTCTTT
CASSSRAGDTEAFF
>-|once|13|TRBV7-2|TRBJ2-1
TGTGCCAGCAGCCGGACCTCAGGGGGGGAGCAGTTCTTC
CASSRTSGGEQFF
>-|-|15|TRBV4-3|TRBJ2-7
TGCGCCAGCAGCCAAGAAAGGCACGGGTTTGTCGAGCAGTACTTC
CASSQERHGFVEQYF
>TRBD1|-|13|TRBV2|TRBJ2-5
TGTGCCAGCAGCCTAACAGGGGGCCAGACCCAGTACTTC
CASSLTGGQTQYF
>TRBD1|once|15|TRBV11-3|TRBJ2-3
TGTGCCAGCAGCAAGGGGGCCCCGAGGGCAGATACGCAGTATTTT
CASSKGAPRADTQYF
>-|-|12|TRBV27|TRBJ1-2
TGTGCCACCAAGACAGGTGACTATGGCTACACCTTC
CATKTGDYGYTF
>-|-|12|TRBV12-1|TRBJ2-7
TGTGCCAGCACCAAACGGGGATACGAGCAGTACTTC
CASTKRGYEQYF
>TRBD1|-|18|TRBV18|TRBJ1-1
TGTGCCAGCTCACGATTGATAGGACAGGGAACCATGAACACTGAAGCTTTCTTT
CASSRLIGQGTMNTEAFF
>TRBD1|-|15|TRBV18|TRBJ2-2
TGTGCCAGCTCACCTTGGACAGGGGCCACCGGGGAGCTGTTTTTT
CASSPWTGATGELFF
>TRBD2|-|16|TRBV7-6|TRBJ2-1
TGTGCCAGCAGCCTCCTAGCGGGAGGGGGCTACAATGAGCAGTTCTTC
CASSLLAGGGYNEQFF
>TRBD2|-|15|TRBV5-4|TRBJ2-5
TGTGCCAGCAGCTCAACCAAGCGGGGGGATACGACCCAGTACTTC
CASSSTKRGDTTQYF
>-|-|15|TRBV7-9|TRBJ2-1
TGTGCCAGCAGCTTAGGGACAAATTGGGGCAATGAGCAGTTCTTC
CASSLGTNWGNEQFF
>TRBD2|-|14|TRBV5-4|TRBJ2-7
TGTGCCAGCAGTGTGAGCGGGATAGGACACGAGCAGTACTTC
CASSVSGIGHEQYF
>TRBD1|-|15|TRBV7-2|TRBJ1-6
TGTGCCAGCAGCTCTTTGACAGGGGGTAATTCCCCCCTCCACTTT
CASSSLTGGNSPLHF
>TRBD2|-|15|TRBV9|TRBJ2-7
TGTGCCAGCAGCCCCCTAGGCGGGAGCTCCTACGAGCAGTACTTC
CASSPLGGSSYEQYF
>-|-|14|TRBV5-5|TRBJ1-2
TGTGCCAGCAGCTTGGTTCGGCCCGAGGAAGGCTACACCTTC
CASSLVRPEEGYTF
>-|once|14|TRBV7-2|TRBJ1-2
TGTGCCAGCAGTCCCGGGACAACTAACTATGGCTACACCTTC
CASSPGTTNYGYTF
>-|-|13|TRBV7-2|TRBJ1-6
TGTGCCAGCAAGATGGCAAATAATTCACCCCTCCACTTT
CASKMANNSPLHF
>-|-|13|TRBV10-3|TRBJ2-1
TGTGCCATCAGTGACCCTCTTTACAATGAGCAGTTCTTC
CAISDPLYNEQFF
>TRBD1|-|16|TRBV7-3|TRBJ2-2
TGTGCCAGCAGCCCAAGCAGACAGGGAGACACCGGGGAGCTGTTTTTT
CASSPSRQGDTGELFF
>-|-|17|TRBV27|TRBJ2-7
TGTGCCAGCAGTTCCCCCGCGGGGACAGTGACCCTCGACGAGCAGTACTTC
CASSSPAGTVTLDEQYF
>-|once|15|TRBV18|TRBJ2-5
TGTGCCAGCTCACCAGACTGGAGGGGCCAAGAGACCCAGTACTTC
CASSPDWRGQETQYF
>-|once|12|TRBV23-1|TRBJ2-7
TGCGCCAGCACCTGTGGGCAACAAGAGCAGTACTTC
CASTCGQQEQYF
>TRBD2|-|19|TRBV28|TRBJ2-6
TGTGCCAGCAGTCACATCGGGGGGGTTCCCCTCTCTGGGGCCAACGTCCTGACTTTC
CASSHIGGVPLSGANVLTF